This passage covers 7 T cell receptor beta chains from one sample sequenced in a study of blood T cell repertoires in COVID-19. Clones were sequenced by immunoSEQ multiplex PCR, and TCRdb holds only the in-frame ones, with some missing. The sample contains about 43,000 clones, more than 75% of which appear only once. Specimen: peripheral blood. All receptors derive from a middle-aged man with COVID-19, enrolled during active disease.

V gene TRBV2 combines with J gene TRBJ2-7; TRBD2 might be the D (5 bases). Trimming pared 5 bases from V and 3 bases from J, leaving 8 bases between. Germline loops: CDR1 SNHLY, CDR2 FYNNEI. This CDR3 contains 12 residues. The CDR3 loop reads CASSLDYYEQYF. The DNA for the CDR3 is TGTGCCAGCAGTCTAGACTACTACGAGCAGTACTTC.

The chain links TRBV6-1 to TRBJ1-5; weak D call: TRBD1 (5 bases). V shed 3 bases and J shed 7 bases, with 13 bases lying between them. The CDR3 consists of 14 residues. Germline V lookup: CDR1 MNHNS, CDR2 SASEGT. CDR3: CASSEGPAWQPQHF. CDR3 DNA sequence: TGTGCCAGCAGTGAGGGGCCAGCCTGGCAGCCCCAGCATTTT.

The chain has TRBV27 and TRBJ2-3, with D hard to call. This CDR3 is built from 15 residues. CDR1 and CDR2 from the germline V gene are MNHEY and SMNVEV (reference sequence). V lost 1 base and J 4 bases, leaving 12 bases between the germline ends. CDR3 protein: CASSLFRGYADTQYF. CDR3 in DNA: TGTGCCAGCAGTTTATTCCGCGGATACGCAGATACGCAGTATTTT.

This rearrangement joins TRBV6-1 to TRBJ2-1; the match to TRBD2 covers 10 bases. The length of the CDR3 is 15 residues. The J segment lost 9 bases and the V segment lost 3 bases, leaving 8 bases of the junction unmatched. CDR1 is MNHNS and CDR2 is SASEGT in the germline V gene. The CDR3: CASSDPSGRVSEQFF. The CDR3 DNA sequence: TGTGCCAGCAGTGATCCCAGCGGGAGGGTGAGTGAGCAGTTCTTC.

In nucleotides, the CDR3 is TGCGCCAGCAGCCAGGGGACAGGGGCCGGCGAGGATACGCAGTATTTT. Amino acids: CASSQGTGAGEDTQYF. This sequence joins TRBV4-1 and TRBJ2-3; 10 positions agree with TRBD1. CDR1 and CDR2 (germline): MGHRA, YSYEKL. This CDR3 contains 16 residues. The V and J ends lost 3 bases and 6 bases, in that order; junction bases with no gene match: 9.

The chain joins TRBV6-5 to TRBJ2-3, with TRBD1 matching over 10 bases. Unmatched junction bases numbered 9, after V lost 5 bases and J lost 7 bases. CDR1 is MNHEY, CDR2 SVGAGI, per germline. The CDR3 loop spans 15 amino acids. Here the CDR3 reads CASSLQTGGEYTQYF. CDR3 nucleotides: TGTGCCAGCAGTCTACAGACAGGGGGCGAGTATACGCAGTATTTT.

V usage is TRBV5-8 and J usage is TRBJ1-2; D perhaps matches TRBD1 (6 bases). Looked up from germline, CDR1 is SGHTS and CDR2 is YDEGEE. V was clipped by 4 bases and J by 4 bases, with 17 bases between them. The CDR3 totals 15 residues. CDR3 nucleotide sequence: TGTGCCAGCAGCCTAGCGGGGGGCTCTTCCTATGGCTACACCTTC. It codes for CASSLAGGSSYGYTF.